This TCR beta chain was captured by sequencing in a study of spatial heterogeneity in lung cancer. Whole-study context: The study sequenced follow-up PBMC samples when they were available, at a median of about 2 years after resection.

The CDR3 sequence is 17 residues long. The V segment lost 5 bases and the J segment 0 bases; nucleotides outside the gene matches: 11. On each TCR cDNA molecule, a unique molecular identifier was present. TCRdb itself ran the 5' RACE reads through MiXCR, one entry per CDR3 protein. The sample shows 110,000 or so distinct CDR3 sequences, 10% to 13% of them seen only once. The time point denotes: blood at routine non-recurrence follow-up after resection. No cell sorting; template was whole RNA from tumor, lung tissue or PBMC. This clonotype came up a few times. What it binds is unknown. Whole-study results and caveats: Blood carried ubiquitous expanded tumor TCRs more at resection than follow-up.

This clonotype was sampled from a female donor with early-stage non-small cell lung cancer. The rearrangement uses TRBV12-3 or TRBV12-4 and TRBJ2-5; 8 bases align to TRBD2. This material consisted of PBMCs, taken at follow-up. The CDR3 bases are TGTGCCAGCAGTCCCCCGAGGGTAGCGGGAAACCAAGAGACCCAGTACTTC. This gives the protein CASSPPRVAGNQETQYF.